This TCR beta chain was documented in a study of blood T cell repertoires in COVID-19. Germline values: CDR1 MGHRA, CDR2 YSYEKL. V was clipped by 6 bases and J by 4 bases; unmatched bases: 8. The CDR3 has 15 residues. Source study methods: How many nucleated cells were present was estimated from reference gene primer amplification. Assay: immunoSEQ multiplex PCR; the TCRdb copy retains only in-frame clones and omits some. V and J calls plus clone size are reproduced from that table; the DNA served to infer D and trimming. The profile covers 300,000 to 350,000 clones, with nearly 90% appearing a single time and around 4.5% taken by the ten largest. Individuals aged 18 to 89 years were recruited from about two dozen US areas. Researchers sorted participants into cohorts using their self-reported clinical history.

The clonotype originates from a woman younger than 30 with acute COVID-19. The J gene is TRBJ2-3, the V gene TRBV4-1; 9 bases agree with TRBD2. Source material: PBMCs or T cells enriched from blood (not recorded which). CDR3 in amino acids: CASRSDSGRADTQYF. CDR3 in DNA: TGCGCCAGCAGATCCGATAGCGGGAGAGCAGATACGCAGTATTTT.